The present TCR beta chain was sequenced within a study of CD8 T cells in ankylosing spondylitis. J gave up 9 bases and V 4 bases, and 9 bases lay outside the gene matches. This CDR3 is built from 15 residues. Germline V gene data show CDR1 as LGHDT and CDR2 as YNNKEL (reference sequence). Whole-study results and caveats: About 8 highly homologous variants made up a TCR beta motif that seemed to typify ankylosing spondylitis blood.

In its sample, this clonotype was seen a few times. Its specificity is unknown. TCRdb re-derived calls from the 5' RACE reads in MiXCR, one entry per CDR3 protein. The sample includes 200,000 to 250,000 distinct CDR3 sequences, 18% of them seen just once. Sample: blood, either unsorted or a sorted T cell fraction (not recorded which). The receptor comes from a male donor with ankylosing spondylitis. The chain combines TRBV3-1 with TRBJ2-1, with 10 bases matching TRBD2. The CDR3 region is CASSLVSGGAGEQFF. The CDR3 DNA reads as TGTGCCAGCAGCCTTGTGAGCGGGGGGGCGGGTGAGCAGTTCTTC.